The rows below give T cell receptor beta chains drawn from one sample of a study of OX40 agonist ivuxolimab in advanced cancers. The repertoire was sequenced with immunoSEQ multiplex PCR; TCRdb's copy has only in-frame clones and lacks some. The sample lists some 50,000 clones; 81% were seen once. Sequences were derived from CD4+ or CD8+ T cells sorted from blood, sampled in a trial of the OX40 agonist ivuxolimab. The receptors were sampled from an adult with an advanced solid tumor such as melanoma, head and neck, liver or kidney cancer. CDR3s include the opening cysteine and the closing phenylalanine or tryptophan. A D gene is named only where the DNA matches it firmly. Size values are once, few and many counts, or a class for expanded clones, and some rows have none.

v_gene,j_gene,d_gene,abundance,CDR3nt,CDR3aa
TRBV28,TRBJ2-3,TRBD2,.,TGTGCCAGCAGTTTATACCGGGGGGGGCGCACAGATACGCAGTATTTT,CASSLYRGGRTDTQYF
TRBV9,TRBJ2-5,TRBD2,.,TGTGCCAGCAGCGCTAGCGGCCAAGAGACCCAGTACTTC,CASSASGQETQYF
TRBV7-9,TRBJ1-4,.,few,TGTGCCAGCAGCTCCCTCCGGAGCGGGAAACTGTTTTTT,CASSSLRSGKLFF
TRBV5-6,TRBJ1-4,TRBD1,.,TGTGCCAGCAGCTTCTTGGGGACAGGGAATGAAAAACTGTTTTTT,CASSFLGTGNEKLFF
TRBV7-7,TRBJ2-3,.,.,TGTGCCAGCAGCTCTCTTGACACCACAGATACGCAGTATTTT,CASSSLDTTDTQYF
TRBV18,TRBJ2-5,TRBD1,.,TGTGCCAGCTCACCCAGGACAGGGGGAGGTCAAGAGACCCAGTACTTC,CASSPRTGGGQETQYF
TRBV6-5,TRBJ1-2,.,.,TGTGCCAGCAGTCCCCGGGTCAGGGCCTATGGCTACACCTTC,CASSPRVRAYGYTF
TRBV12-5,TRBJ1-5,.,few,TGTGCTAGTGGTTTTCGTCAGCCCCAGCATTTT,CASGFRQPQHF
TRBV14,TRBJ2-7,TRBD1,.,TGTGCCAGCAGCCAACGGATCGGGACAGGGACAACCTACGAGCAGTACTTC,CASSQRIGTGTTYEQYF
TRBV5-6,TRBJ1-5,.,.,TGTGCCAGCAGCCTGCAAAGAGGTTCTTATCAGCCCCAGCATTTT,CASSLQRGSYQPQHF
TRBV2,TRBJ1-6,.,.,TGTGCCAGCAGTGAATGGGTTAATTCACCCCTCCACTTT,CASSEWVNSPLHF
TRBV19,TRBJ2-2,.,few,TGTGCCAGTAGTACCTACAACACCGGGGAGCTGTTTTTT,CASSTYNTGELFF
TRBV27,TRBJ1-2,.,.,TGTGCCAGCAGTTTATTGGCGGGCTATGGCTACACCTTC,CASSLLAGYGYTF
TRBV2,TRBJ1-6,.,.,TGTGCCAGCAGTGAGAGTCAGGTGGGTCCCCTCCACTTT,CASSESQVGPLHF
TRBV4-1,TRBJ1-1,TRBD1,.,TGCGCCAGCAGCTCCCCAGTCCCGGGACAGGGAGTTCGGGGCACTGAAGCTTTCTTT,CASSSPVPGQGVRGTEAFF
TRBV12-5,TRBJ2-3,.,.,TGTGCTAGTGGTTTGGTACGGTGGGGGTCCCGCTTTCGCACAGATACGCAGTATTTT,CASGLVRWGSRFRTDTQYF
TRBV4-1,TRBJ1-5,.,.,TGCGCCAGCAGCCAAGATCTCGGGCAGGGGCATCAGCCCCAGCATTTT,CASSQDLGQGHQPQHF
TRBV2,TRBJ2-2,.,.,TGTGCCAGCAGTGAAGAGTTGGGCCACACCGGGGAGCTGTTTTTT,CASSEELGHTGELFF
TRBV7-7,TRBJ2-5,.,.,TGTGCCAGCAGCTTAACGGTCCGGGTCCAAGAGACCCAGTACTTC,CASSLTVRVQETQYF